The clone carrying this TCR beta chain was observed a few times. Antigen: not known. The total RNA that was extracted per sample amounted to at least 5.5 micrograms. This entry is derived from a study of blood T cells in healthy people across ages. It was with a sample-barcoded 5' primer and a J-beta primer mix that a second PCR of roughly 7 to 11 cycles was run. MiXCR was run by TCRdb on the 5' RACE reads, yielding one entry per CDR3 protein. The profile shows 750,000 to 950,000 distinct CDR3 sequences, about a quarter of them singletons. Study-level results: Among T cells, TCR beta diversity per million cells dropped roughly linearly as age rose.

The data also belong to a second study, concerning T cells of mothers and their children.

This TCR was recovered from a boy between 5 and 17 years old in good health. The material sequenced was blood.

The CDR3 region has the DNA TGTGCCAGCAGCTCCCGACAGACCAACGTCCTGACTTTC. Amino acids: CASSSRQTNVLTF. The genes are TRBV5-4 and TRBJ2-6, with D possibly TRBD1 on 5 matching bases. Per germline, CDR1 SGHNT and CDR2 YYREEE (reference sequence). CDR3 length: 13 amino acids. V was cut by 3 bases and J by 8 bases, with 9 bases left in between.